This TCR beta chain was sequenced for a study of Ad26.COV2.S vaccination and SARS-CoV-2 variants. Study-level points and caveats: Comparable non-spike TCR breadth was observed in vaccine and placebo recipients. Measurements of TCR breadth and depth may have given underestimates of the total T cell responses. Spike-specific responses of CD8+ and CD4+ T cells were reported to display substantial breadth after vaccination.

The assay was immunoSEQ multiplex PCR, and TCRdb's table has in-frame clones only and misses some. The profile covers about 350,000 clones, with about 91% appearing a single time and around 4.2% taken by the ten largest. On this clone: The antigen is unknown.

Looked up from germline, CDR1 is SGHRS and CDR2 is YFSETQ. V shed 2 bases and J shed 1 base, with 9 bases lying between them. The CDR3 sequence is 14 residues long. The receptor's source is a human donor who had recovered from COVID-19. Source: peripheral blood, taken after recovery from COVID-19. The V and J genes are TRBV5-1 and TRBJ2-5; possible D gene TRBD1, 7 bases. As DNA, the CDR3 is TGCGCCAGCAGCTTCAGGGGGGTCCAAGAGACCCAGTACTTC. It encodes CASSFRGVQETQYF.